Below, 17 T cell receptor beta chains from the same sample are listed, as sequenced in a study of T-cell memory formation after mild COVID-19. TCRdb reprocessed the 5' RACE reads via MiXCR and lists one record per CDR3 protein. The table shows approximately 450,000 distinct CDR3 sequences, with 15% to 20% occurring only once. The sequencing input was PBMCs or a T cell subset sorted from them (not recorded which). The source of these receptors is an adult woman who had mild COVID-19 (a few samples of this study predate the infection). Cell type and time point are not known.

V and J are TRBV2 and TRBJ2-7; 7 bases align to TRBD1. Germline lookup yields CDR1 SNHLY and CDR2 FYNNEI. V trimming: 8 bases; J trimming: 2 bases; junction bases outside the gene matches: 12. The CDR3 is 15 residues long. The CDR3 sequence is CASGQGGAPTYEQYF. CDR3 DNA: TGTGCCAGCGGCCAAGGGGGCGCCCCTACCTACGAGCAGTACTTC.

The V call is TRBV5-1, the J call TRBJ2-7; 7 bases align to TRBD1. The CDR3 totals 14 residues. Germline CDR1 is SGHRS and CDR2 is YFSETQ. Trimming took 3 bases from V and 2 from J; bases not matched to a gene: 5. In DNA form, the CDR3 reads TGCGCCAGCAGCTCACAGGGACAGACCTACGAGCAGTACTTC. It encodes CASSSQGQTYEQYF. The full variable domain, completed using reference TRBV5-1 and TRBJ2-7, is KAGVTQTPRYLIKTRGQQVTLSCSPISGHRSVSWYQQTPGQGLQFLFEYFSETQRNKGNFPGRFSGRQFSNSRSEMNVSTLELGDSALYLCASSSQGQTYEQYFGPGTRLTVT.

The chain employs TRBV18 and TRBJ2-7, with D perhaps TRBD1 or TRBD2 (6 bases each). The CDR3 has 17 residues. The germline V gene has CDR1 KGHSH and CDR2 LQKENI. Trimming left V 4 bases short and J 4 bases short, with 23 bases between. The CDR3 here is CASSQTVGGMGEYEQYF. The CDR3 DNA follows: TGTGCCAGCTCACAAACGGTCGGGGGCATGGGTGAATACGAGCAGTACTTC. The whole variable domain, filled in from reference TRBV18 and TRBJ2-7, reads NAGVMQNPRHLVRRRGQEARLRCSPMKGHSHVYWYRQLPEEGLKFMVYLQKENIIDESGMPKERFSAEFPKEGPSILRIQQVVRGDSAAYFCASSQTVGGMGEYEQYFGPGTRLTVT.

This chain uses TRBV6-1 with TRBJ1-2; 9 bases line up with TRBD1. The CDR3 covers 13 residues. V dropped 6 bases and J dropped 7; count of bases not matched to a gene: 6. From germline, CDR1 is MNHNS and CDR2 SASEGT. The CDR3 coding sequence is TGTGCCAGCAGGGTACAGGGGGCATTTGGCTACACCTTC. As protein: CASRVQGAFGYTF.

This clonotype occurred a few times. The rearrangement uses TRBV18 and TRBJ2-7; TRBD1 is a possible D gene (6 bases). Germline V gene data show CDR1 as KGHSH and CDR2 as LQKENI. With 3 bases removed from V and 6 bases from J, the gap between germline ends came to 12 bases. The CDR3 is 13 amino acids. CDR3 region: CASSPRDKVEQYF. CDR3 nucleotides: TGTGCCAGCTCACCTAGGGACAAGGTCGAGCAGTACTTC.

The chain has TRBV30 and TRBJ2-7, with 9 bases fitting TRBD1. Per the germline V gene, CDR1 is GTSNPN and CDR2 is SVGIG (reference sequence). J was trimmed by 5 bases and V by 2 bases; bases with no gene match: 10. This CDR3 region has 15 residues. CDR3 sequence reads: CAWSLIGTGKDEQYF. CDR3 sequence (DNA): TGTGCCTGGAGTTTGATTGGGACAGGGAAAGACGAGCAGTACTTC. The whole variable domain, filled in from reference TRBV30 and TRBJ2-7, reads SQTIHQWPATLVQPVGSPLSLECTVEGTSNPNLYWYRQAAGRGLQLLFYSVGIGQISSEVPQNLSASRPQDRQFILSSKKLLLSDSGFYLCAWSLIGTGKDEQYFGPGTRLTVT.

V usage is TRBV4-3 and J usage is TRBJ2-3; 7 bases agree with TRBD1. CDR3 length: 17 residues. Germline CDR1 is LGHNA and CDR2 is YSLEER. J was trimmed by 1 base and V by 4 bases; bases with no gene match: 11. The CDR3 DNA sequence: TGCGCCAGCAGCCCATTCGTACCAGGACAGGGCACAGATACGCAGTATTTT. Its translation: CASSPFVPGQGTDTQYF.

The chain has TRBV24-1 and TRBJ1-1; D is unresolved. CDR1 is KGHDR, CDR2 SFDVKD, per germline. This CDR3 has 12 residues. Trimming shortened V by 9 bases and J by 2 bases, and 9 bases separated the two germline ends. The CDR3 region has the DNA TGTGCCACCCGACCGGGAAACACTGAAGCTTTCTTT. It yields the protein CATRPGNTEAFF.

In this sample, this clonotype turned up a few times. J is TRBJ2-7 and V is TRBV29-1; 10 bases are shared with TRBD1. The CDR3 is 15 residues long. Germline V CDR1 and CDR2: SQVTM, ANQGSEA. V lost 6 bases to trimming and J lost 4 bases; unmatched junction nucleotides: 12. This CDR3 is CSVATGTGAQYEQYF. CDR3 coding DNA: TGCAGCGTAGCAACCGGGACAGGGGCCCAATACGAGCAGTACTTC.

This clonotype showed up just a few times. V gene TRBV5-1 combines with J gene TRBJ1-1; D is undetermined. Looked up from germline, CDR1 is SGHRS and CDR2 is YFSETQ. The CDR3 is made up of 11 amino acids. Trimming stripped 2 bases from V and 8 bases from J, with 7 bases between. The CDR3 nucleotides are TGCGCCAGCAGCTTCGACCGAGAAGCTTTCTTT. Encoded protein: CASSFDREAFF.

The V and J genes are TRBV7-9 and TRBJ1-5; D unresolved. The ends were cut back, 4 bases at V and 4 bases at J, with 17 bases in the middle. This CDR3 is built from 16 residues. Germline V lookup: CDR1 SEHNR, CDR2 FQNEAQ (reference sequence). The CDR3 sequence: CASSWGIGRPNQPQHF. CDR3 DNA sequence: TGTGCCAGCAGCTGGGGTATCGGACGGCCTAATCAGCCCCAGCATTTT.

This clonotype was seen repeatedly, ten times or more. The V gene is TRBV27, the J gene TRBJ2-1, with 13 bases aligning to TRBD2. The V and J ends lost 8 bases and 3 bases, in that order; junction bases with no gene match: 10. The CDR3 is made up of 17 amino acids. From germline, CDR1 is MNHEY and CDR2 SMNVEV (reference sequence). CDR3 sequence (DNA): TGTGCCAGCGCCCGGACTAGCGGGAGCCTTTTCTACAATGAGCAGTTCTTC. It yields the protein CASARTSGSLFYNEQFF.

The rearrangement links TRBV5-1 to TRBJ1-5, with D perhaps TRBD1 (5 bases). Trimming cost V 6 bases and J 5 bases, with 12 bases left between them. Germline V lookup: CDR1 SGHRS, CDR2 YFSETQ. The CDR3 length is 13 residues. This chain's CDR3 is CASIRQRHQPQHF. The CDR3 DNA reads as TGCGCCAGCATTAGACAGCGCCATCAGCCCCAGCATTTT.

This clonotype was observed a handful of times. The chain has TRBV11-3 and TRBJ2-4; TRBD2 agrees at 7 bases. Trimming removed 5 bases from V and 5 bases from J; junction bases left unmatched: 6. In germline, CDR1 is SGHNT, CDR2 YENEEA. The CDR3 covers 14 residues. The chain's CDR3 is CASSPGLDENIQYF. CDR3 nucleotide sequence: TGTGCCAGCAGCCCCGGACTAGATGAAAACATTCAGTACTTC.

In this sample, this clonotype turned up a few times. This chain connects TRBV19 to TRBJ1-2; TRBD1 matches at 7 bases. V gave up 2 bases and J gave up 6 bases; unmatched junction bases: 6. The CDR3 consists of 14 residues. The germline V gene encodes CDR1 LNHDA and CDR2 SQIVND (reference sequence). CDR3 sequence: CASSIPDRVHGYTF. Written as DNA, the CDR3 is TGTGCCAGTAGTATACCCGACAGGGTCCATGGCTACACCTTC.

This clonotype has a handful of counts. The chain couples TRBV7-2 to TRBJ2-1; perhaps TRBD2 as D (6 bases). The CDR3 loop spans 15 amino acids. Germline V gene sequence: CDR1 SGHTA, CDR2 FQGNSA. V lost 1 base and J lost 5, with 12 bases in between. The CDR3 loop reads CASSLEPGAHNEQFF. In nucleotides, the CDR3 is TGTGCCAGCAGCTTAGAGCCGGGAGCCCACAATGAGCAGTTCTTC.

This clonotype has a count of ten or more. The chain combines TRBV4-2 with TRBJ2-1; D may correspond to TRBD1 or TRBD2 (6 bases each). From germline, CDR1 is LGHNA and CDR2 YNFKEQ. V was trimmed by 0 bases and J by 1 base, leaving 13 bases between them. The CDR3 loop spans 17 amino acids. The CDR3 DNA is TGTGCCAGCAGCCAAGATACGACAGGAGGGTCCTACAATGAGCAGTTCTTC. Translation: CASSQDTTGGSYNEQFF.